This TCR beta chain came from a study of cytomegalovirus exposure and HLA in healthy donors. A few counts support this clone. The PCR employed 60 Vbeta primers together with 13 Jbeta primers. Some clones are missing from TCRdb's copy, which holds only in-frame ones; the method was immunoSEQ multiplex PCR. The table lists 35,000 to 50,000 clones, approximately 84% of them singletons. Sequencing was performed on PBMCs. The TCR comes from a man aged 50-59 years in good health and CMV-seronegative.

Here the CDR3 reads CATGTGGGSQHF. As DNA, the CDR3 is TGTGCCACCGGGACAGGGGGAGGGTCCCAGCATTTT. The V call is TRBV27, the J call TRBJ1-5; 11 bases map to TRBD1. J was trimmed by 11 bases and V by 10 bases; bases with no gene match: 7. The CDR3 extends over 12 amino acids. Per the germline V gene, CDR1 is MNHEY and CDR2 is SMNVEV (reference sequence).